Listed here are 11 T cell receptor beta chains from one sample, sequenced in a study of blood T cells in healthy people across ages. Then a second PCR, running roughly 7 to 11 cycles, was carried out with a sample-barcoded 5' primer and a J-beta primer mix. A single record per CDR3 protein comes from TCRdb applying MiXCR to the 5' RACE reads. The table has 1.5 million to 2 million distinct CDR3 sequences, about 28% seen once; the top ten hold over 7%. Sequenced: blood. All receptors come from a woman aged 30 to 39 in good health.

This clonotype has a handful of counts. Here the CDR3 DNA reads TGTGCCAGCAGCCACAAAATGACTAGCGAGACCTATAGCACAGATACGCAGTATTTT. Its protein product is CASSHKMTSETYSTDTQYF. The chain uses TRBV21-1 and TRBJ2-3; the table's D call TRBD2 went unverified against the DNA. TRBV21-1 is recorded as a pseudogene. The CDR3 length is 19 residues.

This clonotype was observed a handful of times. This rearrangement joins TRBV10-3 to TRBJ2-7; 9 nucleotides line up with TRBD2. Germline V gene data show CDR1 as ENHRY and CDR2 as SYGVKD. The CDR3 extends over 15 amino acids. V lost 3 bases and J lost 4; bases outside the gene matches: 7. The CDR3 reads CAISDRAGGPYEQYF. DNA for the CDR3: TGTGCCATCAGTGACCGAGCGGGAGGACCATACGAGCAGTACTTC.

This clonotype was detected a few times. The V call is TRBV25-1, the J call TRBJ1-1; no clear D gene. V lost 6 bases and J lost 0, with 8 bases in between. CDR1 and CDR2 (germline): MGHDK, SYGVNS. The CDR3 runs 13 residues. The CDR3 DNA is TGTGCCAGCAGGGAACGGGTGAACACTGAAGCTTTCTTT. As protein: CASRERVNTEAFF.

In its sample, this clonotype was seen a few times. The V call is TRBV12-3 or TRBV12-4, the J call TRBJ2-3, with D unresolved. Trimming removed 6 bases from V and 7 bases from J, with 14 bases in between. The CDR3 is made up of 13 amino acids. In DNA form, the CDR3 reads TGTGCCAGCAGCGGAAATCCGGAGCATACGCAGTATTTT. Its translation is CASSGNPEHTQYF.

V and J are TRBV12-3 or TRBV12-4 and TRBJ2-3; D is perhaps TRBD1 (7 bases). V was pared by 5 bases and J by 4 bases, with 13 bases between. The CDR3 totals 14 residues. The CDR3 DNA follows: TGTGCCAGCAGTCGGAGGGGGCGAGCAGATACGCAGTATTTT. It encodes CASSRRGRADTQYF.

In this sample, this clonotype turned up a few times. Here the CDR3 reads CASSFALQPQHF. Written as DNA, the CDR3 is TGTGCCAGCAGTTTCGCCCTCCAGCCCCAGCATTTT. This chain joins TRBV12-3 or TRBV12-4 and TRBJ1-5; D is unresolved. V dropped 3 bases and J dropped 7 bases, with 7 bases sitting between them. This CDR3 comprises 12 residues.

CDR3 bases: TGCAGCGTTGTTAAAGGGTACAATGAAAAACTGTTTTTT. Translation: CSVVKGYNEKLFF. The V gene is TRBV29-1, the J gene TRBJ1-4, with unresolved D. V was shortened by 4 bases and J by 5 bases, with 11 bases between the two germline ends. The CDR3 is 13 amino acids. Per germline, CDR1 SQVTM and CDR2 ANQGSEA.

The rearrangement uses TRBV25-1 and TRBJ2-5; 7 nucleotides align to TRBD1. Trimming at V came to 5 bases and at J to 4 bases, leaving 13 bases not matched to a gene. This CDR3 has 16 residues. CDR1 and CDR2 from the germline V gene are MGHDK and SYGVNS. CDR3: CASSSRRQGVGETQYF. The CDR3 region has the DNA TGTGCCAGCAGTTCGCGTCGGCAGGGGGTCGGAGAGACCCAGTACTTC.

In its sample, this clonotype was seen many times. The J gene is TRBJ2-1, the V gene TRBV7-6; 10 bases map to TRBD2. The CDR3 is 13 amino acids. Germline lookup yields CDR1 SGHVS and CDR2 FNYEAQ. J was trimmed by 8 bases and V by 5 bases; bases with no gene match: 3. The CDR3 sequence: CASSRGTSDEQFF. The CDR3 nucleotides read TGTGCCAGCAGCAGAGGGACTAGCGATGAGCAGTTCTTC.

In regard to this clonotype: A much larger clone is a single base away; this may be a read error. The V and J genes are TRBV12-3 or TRBV12-4 and TRBJ1-2, with 8 positions matching TRBD1. The CDR3 runs to 12 residues. The CDR3 DNA follows: TGTGCCATCAGTGACAGGGGATACGGCTACACCTTC. Residues: CAISDRGYGYTF.

Points on this clonotype: A much larger clone lies one base from this, so it may be a read error. The CDR3 protein is CSVVIPPYGYTF. CDR3 nucleotides: TGCAGCGTCGTGATCCCACCGTATGGCTACACCTTC. The chain is built from TRBV29-1 and TRBJ1-2; D gene unclear. The germline V gene has CDR1 SQVTM and CDR2 ANQGSEA. CDR3 size: 12 residues. V lost 6 bases and J lost 5, with 13 bases in between.